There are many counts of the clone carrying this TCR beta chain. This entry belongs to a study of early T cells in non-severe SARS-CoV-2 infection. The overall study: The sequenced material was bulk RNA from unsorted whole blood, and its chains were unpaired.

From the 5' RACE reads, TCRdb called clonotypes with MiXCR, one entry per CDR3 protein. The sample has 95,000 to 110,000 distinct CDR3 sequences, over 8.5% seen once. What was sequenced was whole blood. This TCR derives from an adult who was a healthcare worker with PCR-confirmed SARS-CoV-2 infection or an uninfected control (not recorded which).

The CDR3 loop is CASRAGQAGEETQYF. The CDR3 DNA reads as TGTGCCAGCAGGGCGGGACAGGCCGGGGAGGAGACCCAGTACTTC. This sequence joins TRBV12-3 or TRBV12-4 and TRBJ2-5, with 8 bases lining up with TRBD1. The CDR3 totals 15 residues. Trimming took 6 bases from V and 5 from J; bases not matched to a gene: 11.